This T cell receptor (beta chain) originates from a study of sequential checkpoint blockade in melanoma. Study-wide context: Patients were randomized 1:1 to nivolumab-then-ipilimumab or ipilimumab-then-nivolumab first-line. Maintenance nivolumab came after either treatment sequence.

Measured with immunoSEQ multiplex PCR; TCRdb has only the in-frame clones, and not every one. Of 9,000 to 10,000 clones in the sample, around 73% were seen once. V lost 5 bases, J lost 5 bases, and 9 bases lay in between. Germline-derived CDR1 and CDR2 are MNHEY and SVGAGI. CDR3 length: 12 residues. This sample's treatment: randomized to nivolumab then ipilimumab (arm A) or the reverse (arm B). None of the patients previously received DNA-damaging chemotherapy. Sorted cells were live CD3+CD8+, lacking CD19 and CD56, from PBMCs. The starting material was CD8+ T cells sorted from blood (inferred from file names), obtained from a patient given nivolumab and ipilimumab in sequence. This receptor was identified in a human donor with melanoma. The V and J genes are TRBV6-5 and TRBJ1-1; D is uncertain. The DNA for the CDR3 is TGTGCCAGCAGTACCGACGGGACTGAAGCTTTCTTT. It encodes CASSTDGTEAFF.